Listed below are T cell receptor beta chains from one sample, sequenced in a study of T-cell memory formation after mild COVID-19. TCRdb analysed the 5' RACE reads with MiXCR anew, one entry per CDR3 protein. Here the sample spans about 310,000 distinct CDR3 sequences, 15% to 20% being singletons. Sequencing was done on a sample of PBMCs or a T cell subset sorted from them (not recorded which). These receptors were obtained from a man between 18 and 35 years old who had mild COVID-19 (a few samples of this study predate the infection). Cell type and time point are not known. Both conserved end residues are trimmed from each CDR3. A D gene is named only where the DNA matches it firmly. Clone size appears in some rows only: once, few, many, or a class for an expanded clone.

clone size	V gene	J gene	D gene	CDR3 protein
few	TRBV19	TRBJ1-1	.	ASTPLGGTEAF
few	TRBV4-3	TRBJ1-3	TRBD1	ASSLGWDRGNTIY
few	TRBV20-1	TRBJ2-1	TRBD2	SARAVGLDFYNEQF
many	TRBV7-8	TRBJ2-3	.	ASSLEGAATDTQY
few	TRBV12-3/TRBV12-4	TRBJ2-5	.	ASSPTRVETQY
few	TRBV20-1	TRBJ1-6	TRBD1	SADADTGQDQPLH
.	TRBV5-4	TRBJ2-5	.	ASSTDSRETQY
few	TRBV7-2	TRBJ2-7	.	ASGKGGANAYEQY
.	TRBV5-1	TRBJ1-2	.	ASSPPGSSFHGYT
.	TRBV4-2	TRBJ2-5	TRBD2	ASKGTSGQETQY
.	TRBV5-1	TRBJ1-2	.	ASSLGIRDGYT
few	TRBV6-1	TRBJ1-1	.	ASSELRQGLPPEAF
.	TRBV12-3/TRBV12-4	TRBJ1-2	.	ASSLTGDLLGYT
few	TRBV5-1	TRBJ2-7	TRBD1	ASRGTGGYEQY
few	TRBV5-1	TRBJ1-2	.	ASSQKGDIYGYT
.	TRBV10-3	TRBJ1-2	.	AISVLTEGGYT
.	TRBV4-1	TRBJ2-3	.	ASGPYGTSTDTQY
few	TRBV7-2	TRBJ1-3	.	ASSSDGWSSGNTIY
.	TRBV20-1	TRBJ2-3	TRBD2	SARLAGTWEDTQY
few	TRBV29-1	TRBJ1-1	TRBD1	SVEHGTGNILAF
few	TRBV7-6	TRBJ2-4	.	ASSLVNNIQY
.	TRBV7-9	TRBJ2-7	TRBD1	ASSLHDRGLYEQY
few	TRBV11-2	TRBJ1-5	.	ASSPGRGQTNQPQH
few	TRBV29-1	TRBJ1-1	TRBD1	SVGGAWTGDFNTEAF
.	TRBV4-3	TRBJ2-5	.	ASSQEVFQTQY
.	TRBV20-1	TRBJ2-3	.	SARRGLDTQY
.	TRBV20-1	TRBJ2-3	TRBD2	SAQGPGLAGVNTQY
.	TRBV7-2	TRBJ2-7	TRBD1	ASSPQGTSYEQY
few	TRBV11-2	TRBJ2-5	TRBD2	ASSPLSSGGARKTQY
few	TRBV11-2	TRBJ1-1	.	ASSSMNTEAF
.	TRBV20-1	TRBJ1-4	.	SVPDPGRSTNEKLF
.	TRBV27	TRBJ2-7	TRBD2	ASSPSGSGGYYEQY
few	TRBV6-5	TRBJ2-3	TRBD2	ASSSGLAGGAGDTQY
.	TRBV7-9	TRBJ1-1	.	ASSLFGTTEAF
few	TRBV29-1	TRBJ2-5	.	SVAGETQY
.	TRBV20-1	TRBJ2-5	.	SAGTAYQETQY
few	TRBV24-1	TRBJ2-3	TRBD2	ATSDPSSGGNTDTQY